This TCR beta chain derives from a study of neurological immune-mediated disorders (dated by TCRdb to between 2018 and 2021). In the study overall: Peripheral blood TCR-beta repertoires from HTLV-I-associated myelopathy (HAM/TSP) patients, multiple sclerosis patients and healthy controls were compared by UMI-based sequencing. The roughly 110 TCR-beta libraries covered PBMC samples along with longitudinal samples, technical triplicates, and paired sorted CD4+ and CD8+ T-cell subsets. The cohort included 60 to 75 subjects: about 14 with HAM/TSP, some 34 with multiple sclerosis, and around 20 healthy controls. Overall results and qualifications from the work: The highest TCR clonal expansion was observed in HAM/TSP patients, whereas the lowest was observed in MS patients, even when compared with healthy controls. No identical CDR3 amino acid sequences were found to be shared among expanded clones across subjects, suggesting that TCR-beta repertoires were private in all groups.

For the unsorted PBMC libraries, 2 million PBMCs were stored in RNAlater at -80 degrees C until RNA extraction and were used to generate the libraries. PBMCs were separated from peripheral blood using Ficoll-Hypaque density gradient centrifugation and then cryopreserved in liquid nitrogen. cDNA was synthesized by template-switch 5'RACE using a primer with a 10-nucleotide random unique molecular identifier that tagged each TCR transcript. Every sequencing run yielded over 200 million TCR-beta sequences covering 15-18 subjects. The RNeasy kit was used for extraction of total RNA. The KAPA Real-time Library Amplification kit was used to amplify TCR-beta VDJ regions with primers targeting the TCR constant region and the 5'RACE anchor. Sample indexes and Illumina adaptors were added in a first PCR, after which library yield was increased in a second PCR. After Ampure bead purification, the roughly 650 bp TCR product was size-selected on a 2% E-gel SizeSelection system. Before pooling, library quality was checked on a Bioanalyzer, concentration was measured with Qubit, and libraries were quantified with the Kapa Library Quantification kit. Paired-end 2 x 150 bp sequencing of the libraries was performed on an Illumina HiSeq 2500. To increase sequence diversity, roughly 24-32% phiX was spiked into each library pool. The authors' pipeline ran thus. The quality-filtered reads were processed with the UMI-based MiGEC pipeline, whose error correction step removed more than 90% of the raw TCR sequences. VDJ genes were aligned to IMGT germline references, and each clonotype was defined by a unique CDR3 amino acid sequence together with V-J genes. Clonal expansion, Shannon diversity and CDR3 relatedness were evaluated with VDJtools (CalcPairwiseDistances, ClusterSamples), while phylogenetic trees were built in CLCbio workbench. Expanded clones were defined as having at least 8 unique UMIs, based on coefficient-of-variation modelling across technical triplicates. TCRdb ran its own pipeline on the public reads, namely fastp trimming at Q25 and MiXCR clone calling, and kept in-frame beta chains. A single entry per CDR3 protein holds the most common genes and DNA from its merged rows. Here the V and J calls rest on TCRdb's processing, not on the authors' analysis. The sample yields about 59,000 distinct CDR3 sequences; 12% were counted once. The top ten constitute roughly 10% of the sample.

This clonotype occurred many times. Its antigen is currently not known. Base qualities are not recorded, but no much larger clone differs from it by a single base. The CDR3 runs 15 amino acids, cysteine and phenylalanine included. Only CDR3 DNA remains: 45 bases, in frame from the first base. The germline V gene sets CDR1 to SGHRS and CDR2 to YFSETQ. The junction shows trimming of 7 bases on V and 2 bases on J, and the gene matches do not reach 7 bases of it. The specimen sequenced was PBMCs. The clonotype comes from a woman aged 60-70 years with HTLV-1-associated myelopathy (HAM/TSP). The sequence links TRBV5-1 to TRBJ2-3; 10 nucleotides in the junction match TRBD1. The CDR3 reads CASSPGQGLTDTQYF. The nucleotide sequence is TGCGCCAGCTCCCCGGGACAGGGGCTCACAGATACGCAGTATTTT.